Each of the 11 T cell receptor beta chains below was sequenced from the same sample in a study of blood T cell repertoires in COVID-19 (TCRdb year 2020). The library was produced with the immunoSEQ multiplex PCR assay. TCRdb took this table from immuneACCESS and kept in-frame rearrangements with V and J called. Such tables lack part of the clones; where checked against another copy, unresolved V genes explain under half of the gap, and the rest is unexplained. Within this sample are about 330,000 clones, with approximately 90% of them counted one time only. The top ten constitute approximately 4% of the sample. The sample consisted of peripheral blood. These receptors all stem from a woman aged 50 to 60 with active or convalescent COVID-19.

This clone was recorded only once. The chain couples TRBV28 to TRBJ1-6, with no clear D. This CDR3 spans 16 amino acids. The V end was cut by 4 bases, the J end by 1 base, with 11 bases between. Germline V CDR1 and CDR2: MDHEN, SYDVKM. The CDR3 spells CASSSPHRSYNSPLHF. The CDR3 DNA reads TGTGCCAGCAGTTCCCCGCACAGATCCTATAATTCACCCCTCCACTTT.

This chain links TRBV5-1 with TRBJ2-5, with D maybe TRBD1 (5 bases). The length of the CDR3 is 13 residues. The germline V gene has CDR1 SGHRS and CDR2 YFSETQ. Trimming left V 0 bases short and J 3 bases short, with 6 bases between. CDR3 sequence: CASSLEGEETQYF. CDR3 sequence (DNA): TGCGCCAGCAGCTTGGAAGGGGAAGAGACCCAGTACTTC.

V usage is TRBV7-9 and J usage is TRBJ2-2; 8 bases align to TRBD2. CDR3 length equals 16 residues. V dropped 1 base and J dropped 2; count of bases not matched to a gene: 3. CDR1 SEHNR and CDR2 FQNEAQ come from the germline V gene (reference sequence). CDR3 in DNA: TGTGCCAGCAGCTTAGGGACTAGCTATAACACCGGGGAGCTGTTTTTT. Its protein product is CASSLGTSYNTGELFF.

The DNA for the CDR3 is TGTGCCAGTAATTTCAACGGGTTACCTGGAAACACCATATATTTT. This gives the protein CASNFNGLPGNTIYF. The rearrangement uses TRBV19 and TRBJ1-3; unclear D gene. Germline assignment: CDR1 LNHDA and CDR2 SQIVND (reference sequence). The CDR3 is 15 amino acids. Trimming removed 7 bases at V and 2 bases at J, with 15 bases between.

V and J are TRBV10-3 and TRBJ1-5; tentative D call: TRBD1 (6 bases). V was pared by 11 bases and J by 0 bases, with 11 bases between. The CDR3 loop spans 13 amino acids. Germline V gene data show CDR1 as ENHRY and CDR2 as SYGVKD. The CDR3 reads CAVGQLSNQPQHF. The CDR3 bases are TGTGCCGTTGGACAGCTTAGCAATCAGCCCCAGCATTTT.

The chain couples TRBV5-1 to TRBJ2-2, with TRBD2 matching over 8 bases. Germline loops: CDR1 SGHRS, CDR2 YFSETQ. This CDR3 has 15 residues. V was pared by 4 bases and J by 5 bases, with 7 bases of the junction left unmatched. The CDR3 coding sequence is TGCGCCAGCAGCACTAGGACTAGCCGTACCGGGGAGCTGTTTTTT. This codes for CASSTRTSRTGELFF.

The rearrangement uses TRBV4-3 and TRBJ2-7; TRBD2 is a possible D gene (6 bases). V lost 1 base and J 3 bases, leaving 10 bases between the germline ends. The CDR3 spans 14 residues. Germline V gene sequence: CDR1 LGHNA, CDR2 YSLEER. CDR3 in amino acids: CASSQGWEDYEQYF. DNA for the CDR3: TGCGCCAGCAGCCAAGGGTGGGAGGACTACGAGCAGTACTTC.

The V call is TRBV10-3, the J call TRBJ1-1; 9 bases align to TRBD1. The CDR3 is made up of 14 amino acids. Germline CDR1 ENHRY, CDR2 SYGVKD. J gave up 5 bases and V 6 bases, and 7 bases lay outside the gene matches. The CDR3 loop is CAIRAGTGRTEAFF. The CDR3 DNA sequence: TGTGCCATCAGAGCCGGGACAGGGAGGACTGAAGCTTTCTTT.

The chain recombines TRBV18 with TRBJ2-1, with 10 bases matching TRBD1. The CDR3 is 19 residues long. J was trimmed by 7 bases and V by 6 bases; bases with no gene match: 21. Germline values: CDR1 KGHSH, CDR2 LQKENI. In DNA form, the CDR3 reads TGTGCCAGCTCCCTTACCCCCGGGGCCGGGACAGGGGTAGGGAATGAGCAGTTCTTC. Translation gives CASSLTPGAGTGVGNEQFF.

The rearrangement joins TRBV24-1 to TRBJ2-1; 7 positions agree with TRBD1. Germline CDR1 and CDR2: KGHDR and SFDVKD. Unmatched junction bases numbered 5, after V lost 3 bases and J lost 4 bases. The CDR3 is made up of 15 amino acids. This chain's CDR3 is CATSDKGAGYNEQFF. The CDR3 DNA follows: TGTGCCACCAGTGATAAGGGGGCCGGATACAATGAGCAGTTCTTC.

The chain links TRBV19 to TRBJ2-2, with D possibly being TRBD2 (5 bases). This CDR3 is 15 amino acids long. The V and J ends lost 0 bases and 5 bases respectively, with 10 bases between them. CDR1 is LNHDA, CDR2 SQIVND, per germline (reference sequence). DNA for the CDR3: TGTGCCAGTAGTATAGACGTCCTAGCAACCGGGGAGCTGTTTTTT. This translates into CASSIDVLATGELFF.